The 30 T cell receptor beta chains listed next were all sequenced from one sample in a study of Ad26.COV2.S vaccination and SARS-CoV-2 variants. Some clones are missing from TCRdb's copy, which holds only in-frame ones; the method was immunoSEQ multiplex PCR. The data contain fewer than 400,000 clones, 85% of them singletons. Noted treatment: some 19 received Ad26.COV2.S at low or high dose, single or two shots; 5 received placebo; per-sample allocation not given. Sampling took place 63 days after the first vaccine or placebo injection. The specimen comprised peripheral blood, sampled in a trial of Ad26.COV2.S vaccine versus placebo. The receptor set was obtained from a person aged 18-60 years who received the Ad26.COV2.S COVID-19 vaccine or a placebo.

This clone showed up just once. For the CDR3, the DNA is TGTGCCAGCAGCCTGGGATTGGGGGAAAACATTCAGTACTTC. Protein product: CASSLGLGENIQYF. V and J are TRBV5-4 and TRBJ2-4; tentatively, D is TRBD1 or TRBD2 (5 bases each). Trimming shortened V by 4 bases and J by 5 bases, and 13 bases separated the two germline ends. This CDR3 is built from 14 residues. Germline V gene sequence: CDR1 SGHNT, CDR2 YYREEE (reference sequence).

Comment on this clone: At one end, the junction sequence differs from germline, possibly due to a read error. The chain couples TRBV24-1 to TRBJ1-2, with 8 bases that match TRBD1. Germline-derived CDR1 and CDR2 are KGHDR and SFDVKD. The CDR3 runs 12 residues. The CDR3, as DNA: TGTGCCACCTGTGATGACAGGGGTGGCTACACCTTC. This gives the protein CATCDDRGGYTF.

The chain has TRBV5-4 and TRBJ1-4; 7 bases line up with TRBD1. The germline V gene has CDR1 SGHNT and CDR2 YYREEE (reference sequence). The CDR3 has 16 amino acids. Trimming removed 2 bases from V and 4 bases from J; junction bases left unmatched: 8. The CDR3 loop reads CASSFINRGLNEKLFF. CDR3 sequence (DNA): TGTGCCAGCAGCTTTATAAACAGGGGCCTTAATGAAAAACTGTTTTTT.

The chain links TRBV14 to TRBJ2-5; 8 bases agree with TRBD1. J was trimmed by 5 bases and V by 1 base; bases with no gene match: 6. Per the germline V gene, CDR1 is SGHDN and CDR2 is FVKESK. The CDR3 spans 15 residues. The CDR3 spells CASSQAGGVRETQYF. DNA for the CDR3: TGTGCCAGCAGCCAAGCAGGGGGCGTCCGGGAGACCCAGTACTTC. The full variable domain, completed using reference TRBV14 and TRBJ2-5, is EAGVTQFPSHSVIEKGQTVTLRCDPISGHDNLYWYRRVMGKEIKFLLHFVKESKQDESGMPNNRFLAERTGGTYSTLKVQPAELEDSGVYFCASSQAGGVRETQYFGPGTRLLVL.

This clone was picked up a small number of times. The V and J genes are TRBV28 and TRBJ1-5; TRBD1 is a possible D gene (6 bases). V lost 1 base and J 9 bases, leaving 22 bases between the germline ends. Per germline, CDR1 MDHEN and CDR2 SYDVKM. The CDR3 is 17 residues long. This CDR3 is CASSLSTSGTGTWPQHF. In DNA form, the CDR3 reads TGTGCCAGCAGTTTATCAACGTCAGGGACCGGGACATGGCCCCAGCATTTT.

The chain employs TRBV18 and TRBJ1-6, with a possible D match to TRBD1 (5 bases). CDR1 and CDR2 from the germline V gene are KGHSH and LQKENI. The V gene lost 2 bases and the J gene lost 7 bases, with 9 bases spanning the gap. This CDR3 contains 14 residues. CDR3 residues: CASSPTRENSPLHF. The CDR3 DNA follows: TGTGCCAGCTCACCAACCAGGGAGAATTCACCCCTCCACTTT.

The chain recombines TRBV2 with TRBJ1-5; D is ambiguous. The CDR3 extends over 13 amino acids. Deletions cut 6 bases from V and 3 bases from J, with 9 bases between. Germline V CDR1 and CDR2: SNHLY, FYNNEI. The CDR3 DNA sequence: TGTGCCAGCAGGAGGGAGGCCAATCAGCCCCAGCATTTT. It specifies CASRREANQPQHF.

The rearrangement joins TRBV5-1 to TRBJ2-5, with a tentative D call TRBD1 (6 bases). Germline CDR1 SGHRS, CDR2 YFSETQ. Trimming removed 5 bases at V and 0 bases at J, with 11 bases between. The CDR3 loop spans 14 amino acids. CDR3 residues: CASRPGQYQETQYF. In nucleotides, the CDR3 is TGCGCCAGCAGACCTGGACAGTACCAAGAGACCCAGTACTTC. The entire variable domain, with the rest obtained from reference TRBV5-1 and TRBJ2-5, is as follows: KAGVTQTPRYLIKTRGQQVTLSCSPISGHRSVSWYQQTPGQGLQFLFEYFSETQRNKGNFPGRFSGRQFSNSRSEMNVSTLELGDSALYLCASRPGQYQETQYFGPGTRLLVL.

V usage is TRBV7-2 and J usage is TRBJ2-7; D gene ambiguous. The V and J ends lost 1 base and 7 bases respectively, with 11 bases between them. The germline CDR1 and CDR2 sequences are SGHTA and FQGNSA. The CDR3 has 13 amino acids. DNA of the CDR3: TGTGCCAGCAGCTTAGTTCCCCCCAGGGAGCAGTACTTC. Encoded protein: CASSLVPPREQYF.

This clone has just one count. Germline and junction disagree at one end, which may indicate a read error. The rearrangement links TRBV5-8 to TRBJ2-3; 7 bases map to TRBD1. This CDR3 is built from 16 residues. Germline CDR1 is SGHTS and CDR2 is YDEGEE. The CDR3 DNA sequence: TGTGCCAGCAGTTTGGGGTTGGACAGGAGGTCAGATACGCAGTATTTT. Its translation: CASSLGLDRRSDTQYF.

The rearrangement uses TRBV5-1 and TRBJ2-3, with D possibly TRBD1 on 6 matching bases. The CDR3 totals 15 residues. V was trimmed by 1 base and J by 2 bases, leaving 11 bases between them. Germline CDR1 SGHRS, CDR2 YFSETQ. The CDR3 region is CASSLWGLLTDTQYF. The CDR3 nucleotides read TGCGCCAGCAGCTTGTGGGGGCTCCTCACAGATACGCAGTATTTT.

The chain is built from TRBV21-1 and TRBJ2-5. TRBV21-1 is classified as a pseudogene. The CDR3 consists of 18 residues. The CDR3 spells CASSSWGQNKGRFETQYF. The CDR3 DNA is TGTGCCAGCAGCTCCTGGGGGCAGAATAAGGGGAGGTTTGAGACCCAGTACTTC.

A note on this clone: This same CDR3 is encoded by further DNA sequences in the sample. The chain couples TRBV14 to TRBJ1-1; D perhaps matches TRBD1 (6 bases). This CDR3 has 15 residues. Germline V CDR1 and CDR2: SGHDN, FVKESK. Trimming pared 1 base from V and 0 bases from J, leaving 9 bases between. The CDR3 is CASSQAYRVNTEAFF. The CDR3 coding sequence is TGTGCCAGCAGCCAAGCTTACAGGGTGAACACTGAAGCTTTCTTT.

The chain has TRBV5-1 and TRBJ2-1, with D perhaps being TRBD1 or TRBD2 (5 bases each). The CDR3 sequence is 14 residues long. The germline V gene encodes CDR1 SGHRS and CDR2 YFSETQ. V was pared by 2 bases and J by 4 bases, with 10 bases between. Here the CDR3 DNA reads TGCGCCAGCAGCTTTGGGACCCTATACAATGAGCAGTTCTTC. It translates to CASSFGTLYNEQFF.

J is TRBJ2-4 and V is TRBV4-2; maybe TRBD1 (6 bases). V lost 5 bases, J lost 5 bases, and 13 bases lay in between. Germline V gives CDR1 LGHNA, CDR2 YNFKEQ. The CDR3 has 14 residues. The CDR3 DNA follows: TGTGCCAGCAGCAAGGGGGACGGGGAAAACATTCAGTACTTC. It yields the protein CASSKGDGENIQYF.

This clone was found a few times. The CDR3 DNA reads as TGTGCCAGCAGCCATGGGTTAGCGGGGGCCCTGGAGCAGTACTTC. Its protein product is CASSHGLAGALEQYF. The chain couples TRBV3-1 (or the pseudogene TRBV3-2) to TRBJ2-7, with 9 bases aligning to TRBD2. V trimming: 3 bases; J trimming: 7 bases; junction bases outside the gene matches: 10. CDR3 size: 15 residues. Germline lookup yields CDR1 LGHDT and CDR2 YNNKEL (reference sequence).

The chain recombines TRBV5-4 with TRBJ1-2; 7 nucleotides match TRBD1. CDR1 is SGHNT, CDR2 YYREEE, per germline (reference sequence). There are 14 residues in the CDR3. The V gene end was trimmed by 6 bases and the J gene end by 2 bases; junction bases not matched to a gene: 7. In DNA, the CDR3 is TGTGCCAGCACCGAGGGACAGCGAAACTATGGCTACACCTTC. It translates to CASTEGQRNYGYTF.

The V and J genes are TRBV7-9 and TRBJ2-7, with D tentatively TRBD1 (5 bases). This CDR3 spans 14 amino acids. The V end was cut by 5 bases, the J end by 2 bases, with 13 bases between. In germline, CDR1 is SEHNR, CDR2 FQNEAQ (reference sequence). This CDR3 reads CASSQTDRTYEQYF. The CDR3 bases are TGTGCCAGCAGCCAAACAGACAGAACCTACGAGCAGTACTTC.

This sequence joins TRBV10-3 and TRBJ1-2; 7 bases are a match to TRBD1. The germline CDR1 and CDR2 sequences are ENHRY and SYGVKD. V lost 4 bases, J lost 4 bases, and 3 bases stayed unmatched. This CDR3 comprises 13 residues. DNA of the CDR3: TGTGCCATCAGTGGTCGACAGGGCTATGGCTACACCTTC. This codes for CAISGRQGYGYTF.

V is TRBV11-3 and J is TRBJ1-3; D is unclear. Per the germline V gene, CDR1 is SGHNT and CDR2 is YENEEA. V was shortened by 5 bases and J by 2 bases, with 7 bases between the two germline ends. The CDR3 loop spans 13 amino acids. CDR3 region: CASSLHPGNTIYF. The CDR3 coding sequence is TGTGCCAGCAGCCTCCACCCTGGAAACACCATATATTTT. Drawing the rest from reference TRBV11-3 and TRBJ1-3, the complete variable domain is EAGVVQSPRYKIIEKKQPVAFWCNPISGHNTLYWYLQNLGQGPELLIRYENEEAVDDSQLPKDRFSAERLKGVDSTLKIQPAELGDSAVYLCASSLHPGNTIYFGEGSWLTVV.

The chain links TRBV21-1 to TRBJ1-5; the table's D gene call, TRBD1, was not cross checked with the DNA. TRBV21-1 is reported as a pseudogene. This CDR3 region has 18 residues. The CDR3 loop is CASSKARFVQGCNQPQHF. The CDR3 bases are TGTGCCAGCAGCAAAGCCCGGTTCGTACAGGGGTGTAATCAGCCCCAGCATTTT.

The rearrangement links TRBV12-3 or TRBV12-4 to TRBJ2-7, with D perhaps being TRBD1 or TRBD2 (5 bases each). V dropped 10 bases and J dropped 7 bases, with 20 bases sitting between them. CDR3 length: 13 amino acids. The CDR3 protein is CATSGPRAGEQYF. The CDR3 DNA reads as TGTGCCACCTCGGGACCCAGGGCTGGGGAGCAGTACTTC.

This chain links TRBV10-3 with TRBJ2-7, with 10 positions matching TRBD2. Germline V gives CDR1 ENHRY, CDR2 SYGVKD. The V and J ends lost 8 bases and 3 bases, in that order; junction bases with no gene match: 4. The CDR3 loop spans 13 amino acids. CDR3 protein: CAIGSSGGYEQYF. The CDR3, as DNA: TGTGCCATCGGGTCTAGCGGGGGCTACGAGCAGTACTTC.

V gene TRBV28 combines with J gene TRBJ1-5, with TRBD1 as a possible D gene (6 bases). V gave up 2 bases and J gave up 4 bases, with 15 bases separating them. There are 16 residues in the CDR3. The germline V gene has CDR1 MDHEN and CDR2 SYDVKM. The CDR3 nucleotides are TGTGCCAGCAGTTTAGGCGGGACACTTACGAATCAGCCCCAGCATTTT. Translated, it gives CASSLGGTLTNQPQHF.

As regards this clone: A much larger clone differs by one base, so this may be a read error. This sample also contains other DNA sequences that code for the same CDR3. This chain uses TRBV6-5 with TRBJ1-6; possibly TRBD1 for D (5 bases). The CDR3 is 15 amino acids. Germline V gives CDR1 MNHEY, CDR2 SVGAGI. The CDR3 nucleotides are TGTGCCAGCAGCTCCACAGGCTTCTATAATTCACCCCTCCATTTT. Translation gives CASSSTGFYNSPLHF.

The chain couples TRBV19 to TRBJ2-7; the D gene could be TRBD1 or TRBD2 (5 bases each). This CDR3 spans 13 amino acids. From germline, CDR1 is LNHDA and CDR2 SQIVND (reference sequence). The germline V and J ends were trimmed by 2 bases and 7 bases, with 12 bases remaining between them. The CDR3 spells CASSITSWGEQYF. For the CDR3, the DNA is TGTGCCAGTAGTATAACTTCTTGGGGGGAGCAGTACTTC.

V usage is TRBV19 and J usage is TRBJ2-2; tentative D call: TRBD2 (5 bases). The V gene's germline CDR1 is LNHDA and CDR2 SQIVND (reference sequence). V was trimmed by 7 bases and J by 5 bases, leaving 14 bases between them. This CDR3 has 14 amino acids. For the CDR3, the DNA is TGTGCCAGTACTCTAGACCCGGGAACCGGGGAGCTGTTTTTT. As protein: CASTLDPGTGELFF.

In this sample, this clone turned up once. The rearrangement joins TRBV5-4 to TRBJ1-6; weak D call: TRBD1 (6 bases). Germline V gene sequence: CDR1 SGHNT, CDR2 YYREEE (reference sequence). The CDR3 runs to 16 residues. The V end lost 3 bases, the J end lost 9 bases, and 19 bases lay between the germline ends. In DNA, the CDR3 is TGTGCCAGCAGCTCCATGAAGTGGGGGCTAGCTTCACCCCTCCACTTT. This codes for CASSSMKWGLASPLHF.

In its sample, this clone was seen once. V is TRBV4-1 and J is TRBJ1-2, with 9 bases that match TRBD1. The CDR3 runs to 14 residues. The germline V gene encodes CDR1 MGHRA and CDR2 YSYEKL. With 4 bases clipped from V and 7 bases from J, the junction kept 7 bases outside the gene matches. CDR3 in amino acids: CASSLGKGQGGYTF. Written as DNA, the CDR3 is TGCGCCAGCAGCCTCGGGAAGGGACAGGGTGGCTACACCTTC.

This chain links TRBV5-6 with TRBJ2-7, with D uncertain. Deletions cut 4 bases from V and 0 bases from J, with 14 bases between. Germline CDR1 is SGHDT and CDR2 is YYEEEE. The CDR3 is made up of 15 amino acids. DNA of the CDR3: TGTGCCAGCAGCGTGGGCCCGCACAGCTCCTACGAGCAGTACTTC. Amino acid sequence: CASSVGPHSSYEQYF.